This T cell receptor (beta chain) emerged from a study of identical twins. This CDR3 comprises 15 residues. With V trimmed by 4 bases and J by 2 bases, 6 bases remained unmatched. CDR1 and CDR2 (germline): MDHEN, SYDVKM. This clonotype was recorded many times. MiXCR, run by TCRdb on the 5' RACE reads, gives a single entry per CDR3 protein. The sample lists roughly 630,000 distinct CDR3 sequences; less than 9% were seen once. This sample was also put to use in a study of yellow fever vaccine responses in identical twins.

The sample consisted of PBMCs. V gene TRBV28 combines with J gene TRBJ2-3; TRBD2 agrees at 7 bases. The clonotype was recovered from a woman in her late teens or twenties in good health. The CDR3 DNA reads TGTGCCAGCAGTTCCCCCGGGGGGATCACAGATACGCAGTATTTT. Its protein is CASSSPGGITDTQYF.